The rows below give T cell receptor beta chains drawn from one sample of a study of T cell responses to AZD1222 COVID-19 vaccine. Here immunoSEQ multiplex PCR was the method, and the copy in TCRdb shows in-frame clones only, minus some. Of tens of thousands of clones listed, about 89% are singletons. The input for sequencing was peripheral blood, taken 28 days after the second AZD1222 dose. The receptors originated from an adult who received the AZD1222 COVID-19 vaccine. Each CDR3 is given with its conserved first and last residue. D genes are given only for firm matches. The listing skips clone size in some rows; elsewhere it reads once, few, many or a size class.

j_gene: TRBJ1-1
abundance: NA
v_gene: TRBV2
len: 14
d_gene: NA
CDR3aa: CASVQDSSNTEAFF
CDR3nt: TGTGCCAGCGTACAGGACTCTTCTAACACTGAAGCTTTCTTT

j_gene: TRBJ1-2
abundance: NA
v_gene: TRBV20-1
len: 15
d_gene: NA
CDR3aa: CSASIPSQTNYGYTF
CDR3nt: TGCAGTGCTAGTATCCCCAGCCAGACTAACTATGGCTACACCTTC

j_gene: TRBJ2-1
abundance: NA
v_gene: TRBV6-2/TRBV6-3
len: 15
d_gene: TRBD1
CDR3aa: CASSVSDRGYNEQFF
CDR3nt: TGTGCCAGCAGCGTTTCGGACAGGGGCTACAATGAGCAGTTCTTC

j_gene: TRBJ2-2
abundance: NA
v_gene: TRBV3-1/TRBV3-2
len: 16
d_gene: TRBD2
CDR3aa: CASSHDSGGGTGELFF
CDR3nt: TGTGCCAGCAGCCACGATAGCGGGGGCGGCACCGGGGAGCTGTTTTTT

j_gene: TRBJ1-2
abundance: NA
v_gene: TRBV4-1
len: 16
d_gene: NA
CDR3aa: CASSQDEAGMNYGYTF
CDR3nt: TGCGCCAGCAGCCAAGACGAGGCAGGGATGAACTATGGCTACACCTTC

j_gene: TRBJ2-5
abundance: NA
v_gene: TRBV6-5
len: 11
d_gene: NA
CDR3aa: CASSYSKTQYF
CDR3nt: TGTGCCAGCAGTTACTCAAAGACCCAGTACTTC

j_gene: TRBJ1-2
abundance: NA
v_gene: TRBV5-6
len: 14
d_gene: TRBD1
CDR3aa: CASSSAGTAYGYTF
CDR3nt: TGTGCCAGCAGCAGTGCGGGGACAGCGTATGGCTACACCTTC

j_gene: TRBJ1-4
abundance: NA
v_gene: TRBV5-6
len: 16
d_gene: NA
CDR3aa: CASSLYGVATNEKLFF
CDR3nt: TGTGCCAGCAGCCTTTACGGCGTTGCAACTAATGAAAAACTGTTTTTT

j_gene: TRBJ2-1
abundance: NA
v_gene: TRBV15
len: 15
d_gene: TRBD2
CDR3aa: CATSRFSGGYNEQFF
CDR3nt: TGTGCCACCAGCAGATTTAGCGGGGGCTACAATGAGCAGTTCTTC

j_gene: TRBJ1-1
abundance: once
v_gene: TRBV27
len: 13
d_gene: TRBD1
CDR3aa: CASSKTGAPEAFF
CDR3nt: TGTGCCAGCAGTAAGACAGGGGCCCCTGAAGCTTTCTTT

j_gene: TRBJ1-2
abundance: NA
v_gene: TRBV12-3/TRBV12-4
len: 13
d_gene: NA
CDR3aa: CASSLPGSSGYTF
CDR3nt: TGTGCCAGCAGTCTCCCAGGGTCGTCCGGCTACACCTTC

j_gene: TRBJ2-2
abundance: NA
v_gene: TRBV5-4
len: 15
d_gene: TRBD2
CDR3aa: CASSLASAGAGELFF
CDR3nt: TGTGCCAGCAGCTTGGCCTCGGCGGGGGCCGGGGAGCTGTTTTTT

j_gene: TRBJ1-4
abundance: once
v_gene: TRBV19
len: 17
d_gene: NA
CDR3aa: CASSIVGNDAGNEKLFF
CDR3nt: TGTGCCAGTAGTATAGTAGGAAACGACGCGGGTAATGAAAAACTGTTTTTT

j_gene: TRBJ1-1
abundance: NA
v_gene: TRBV6-5
len: 11
d_gene: NA
CDR3aa: CASMARTEAFF
CDR3nt: TGTGCCAGCATGGCGCGAACTGAAGCTTTCTTT

j_gene: TRBJ2-5
abundance: NA
v_gene: TRBV11-1
len: 15
d_gene: NA
CDR3aa: CASNPSGRYQETQYF
CDR3nt: TGTGCCAGCAACCCTTCTGGCAGGTACCAAGAGACCCAGTACTTC